This T cell receptor beta chain is drawn from a study of CD8 T cells in ankylosing spondylitis. TCRdb analysed the 5' RACE reads with MiXCR anew, one entry per CDR3 protein. The table includes approximately 520,000 distinct CDR3 sequences, approximately 5% detected once. Study-level findings and limits: A motif in TCR beta, a set of eight highly homologous variants, appeared characteristic of ankylosing spondylitis blood.

The sample holds many counts of this clonotype. Antigen unknown. Germline V CDR1 and CDR2: SGHRS, YFSETQ. CDR3 length: 16 residues. V lost 1 base, J lost 8 bases, and 16 bases lay in between. Sequencing was carried out using blood, either unsorted or a sorted T cell fraction (not recorded which). The rearrangement joins TRBV5-1 to TRBJ1-6; D perhaps matches TRBD1 (5 bases). The source of this sequence is a male donor with ankylosing spondylitis. CDR3 region: CASSLSSPGDDSPLHF. Written as DNA, the CDR3 is TGCGCCAGCAGCTTGTCATCCCCCGGGGACGATTCACCCCTCCACTTT.